This TCR beta chain is drawn from a study of blood T cell repertoires in COVID-19. At the level of the study: Whether acute or convalescent, the COVID-19 samples came from the United States, Italy and Spain. Sources were T cells, B-cell-depleted T cells, or PBMCs; the material itself was cDNA or gDNA.

Original processing notes: Reference gene primer amplification gave estimated nucleated cell counts. The table came from immunoSEQ multiplex PCR; TCRdb's copy has only in-frame clones and leaves some out. That table gives V, J and clone size, and the DNA gave D and trimming. Among 150,000 or so clones, 80% to 90% were seen once, and the ten largest hold 1.6%. The V gene end was trimmed by 5 bases and the J gene end by 8 bases; junction bases not matched to a gene: 6. Germline lookup yields CDR1 LNHDA and CDR2 SQIVND (reference sequence). CDR3 length equals 14 residues. Source material: peripheral blood. The sequence was collected from a woman aged 50 to 65 with acute or convalescent COVID-19. The chain has TRBV19 and TRBJ1-4; 9 bases map to TRBD1. The CDR3 DNA follows: TGTGCCAGTAGTTCTACAGGGGGCTGGGAAAAACTGTTTTTT. It codes for CASSSTGGWEKLFF.